Presented here are 21 T cell receptor beta chains from one specimen sequenced in a study of blood T cell repertoires in COVID-19. The protocol was immunoSEQ multiplex PCR, while the TCRdb copy is restricted to in-frame clones and leaves out a portion. The sample records some 240,000 clones, roughly nine tenths being singletons. Sequenced input: peripheral blood. All receptors come from a woman between 40 and 50 years old who had recovered from COVID-19.

The chain carries TRBV6-6 and TRBJ1-6; D gene unclear. There are 15 residues in the CDR3. V was cut by 8 bases and J by 1 base, with 12 bases left in between. Per germline, CDR1 MNHNY and CDR2 SVGAGI (reference sequence). Here the CDR3 DNA reads TGTGCCAGCCGAGTGGGGAGTTCCTATAATTCACCCCTCCACTTT. Protein: CASRVGSSYNSPLHF.

The chain carries TRBV27 and TRBJ1-2; 8 bases are a match to TRBD1. CDR3 length equals 15 residues. CDR1 MNHEY and CDR2 SMNVEV come from the germline V gene (reference sequence). The trim removed 5 bases at V and 0 bases at J, leaving 5 bases unmatched. DNA for the CDR3: TGTGCCAGCAGTCCACGGGACAGGCCTAACTATGGCTACACCTTC. Its protein is CASSPRDRPNYGYTF.

This chain joins TRBV6-1 and TRBJ2-1, with unresolved D. Germline V gene data show CDR1 as MNHNS and CDR2 as SASEGT. The V gene lost 3 bases and the J gene lost 10 bases, with 4 bases spanning the gap. CDR3 length equals 10 residues. The CDR3 DNA follows: TGTGCCAGCAGTGAGTCGGAGCAGTTCTTC. Residues: CASSESEQFF.

Here the CDR3 DNA reads TGTGCCAGCAGTCCGAGGAACACTGAAGCTTTCTTT. The encoded protein is CASSPRNTEAFF. This chain uses TRBV2 with TRBJ1-1; no clear D. Trimming pared 5 bases from V and 1 base from J, leaving 5 bases between. Germline CDR1 is SNHLY and CDR2 is FYNNEI. The CDR3 loop spans 12 amino acids.

This chain links TRBV15 with TRBJ1-5; 7 nucleotides agree with TRBD1. The length of the CDR3 is 13 residues. Germline-derived CDR1 and CDR2 are LNHNV and YYDKDF (reference sequence). With V trimmed by 6 bases and J by 11 bases, 10 bases remained unmatched. The CDR3 region is CATSQTGLTTQHF. The CDR3 DNA reads as TGTGCCACCAGTCAGACAGGGTTAACGACCCAGCATTTT.

The chain links TRBV14 to TRBJ1-1; TRBD1 might be the D (6 bases). Between the trimmed V and J ends, which lost 1 base and 12 bases, there was a span of 12 bases. Per germline, CDR1 SGHDN and CDR2 FVKESK. The CDR3 has 12 residues. CDR3 DNA: TGTGCCAGCAGCCAAGGGAGGACAGTAACTTTCTTT. Translating gives CASSQGRTVTFF.

This chain uses TRBV7-9 with TRBJ2-1; 8 nucleotides align to TRBD2. V trimming: 1 base; J trimming: 11 bases; junction bases outside the gene matches: 7. CDR3 size: 14 residues. CDR1 is SEHNR and CDR2 is FQNEAQ in the germline V gene (reference sequence). The CDR3 DNA sequence: TGTGCCAGCAGCTTAGTTGGCGGGGGGCCCCAGCAGTTCTTC. Its translation: CASSLVGGGPQQFF.

V gene TRBV6-5 combines with J gene TRBJ2-2; D remains ambiguous. The CDR3 contains 13 residues. Germline V CDR1 and CDR2: MNHEY, SVGAGI. The germline V and J ends were trimmed by 8 bases and 0 bases, with 7 bases remaining between them. The CDR3 region is CASEQTNTGELFF. CDR3 nucleotides: TGTGCCAGCGAACAGACGAACACCGGGGAGCTGTTTTTT.

The chain is built from TRBV6-1 and TRBJ2-7, with D unresolved. This CDR3 region has 15 residues. The germline V gene has CDR1 MNHNS and CDR2 SASEGT. V was pared by 1 base and J by 0 bases, with 10 bases between. CDR3 sequence: CASSEGQTSSYEQYF. In DNA, the CDR3 is TGTGCCAGCAGTGAAGGACAAACCAGCTCCTACGAGCAGTACTTC.

The chain recombines TRBV7-9 with TRBJ2-1; 11 positions match TRBD1. The germline CDR1 and CDR2 sequences are SEHNR and FQNEAQ (reference sequence). CDR3 size: 14 residues. J gave up 8 bases and V 5 bases, and 5 bases lay outside the gene matches. The CDR3 DNA sequence: TGTGCCAGCAGCGGGACAGGGGGGCCCGATGAGCAGTTCTTC. This codes for CASSGTGGPDEQFF. The entire variable domain, with the rest obtained from reference TRBV7-9 and TRBJ2-1, is as follows: DTGVSQNPRHKITKRGQNVTFRCDPISEHNRLYWYRQTLGQGPEFLTYFQNEAQLEKSRLLSDRFSAERPKGSFSTLEIQRTEQGDSAMYLCASSGTGGPDEQFFGPGTRLTVL.

In this sample, this clone turned up once. The chain uses TRBV9 and TRBJ2-7; the match to TRBD2 covers 15 bases. This CDR3 has 18 residues. The germline CDR1 and CDR2 sequences are SGDLS and YYNGEE. Trimming removed 7 bases from V and 5 bases from J; junction bases left unmatched: 16. The CDR3 spells CASRRTSGRDGIRHEQYV. For the CDR3, the DNA is TGTGCCAGCCGACGGACTAGCGGGAGGGATGGGATCAGGCACGAGCAGTACGTC.

The chain links TRBV13 to TRBJ2-2, with TRBD2 as a possible D gene (6 bases). Germline CDR1 and CDR2: PRHDT and FYEKMQ (reference sequence). Trimming pared 1 base from V and 4 bases from J, leaving 13 bases between. The CDR3 runs to 16 residues. CDR3 amino acids: CASSLAVGGGTGELFF. In nucleotides, the CDR3 is TGTGCCAGCAGCTTAGCTGTCGGGGGTGGCACCGGGGAGCTGTTTTTT.

This clone was counted once. The CDR3 loop is CASSFSYNEQFF. CDR3 nucleotide sequence: TGTGCCAGCAGCTTTAGCTACAATGAGCAGTTCTTC. The chain combines TRBV5-6 with TRBJ2-1; D gene unclear. The CDR3 is 12 amino acids. Germline V gives CDR1 SGHDT, CDR2 YYEEEE. V was cut by 2 bases and J by 3 bases, with 3 bases left in between.

CDR3: CASSLEFQAGAGTGELFF. For the CDR3, the DNA is TGCGCCAGCAGCTTGGAATTTCAAGCGGGAGCTGGCACCGGGGAGCTGTTTTTT. This chain connects TRBV5-1 to TRBJ2-2; 8 nucleotides align to TRBD2. The germline V gene encodes CDR1 SGHRS and CDR2 YFSETQ. The CDR3 covers 18 residues. Trimming at V came to 0 bases and at J to 4 bases, leaving 11 bases not matched to a gene. Full variable domain (outside the CDR3, taken from reference TRBV5-1 and TRBJ2-2): KAGVTQTPRYLIKTRGQQVTLSCSPISGHRSVSWYQQTPGQGLQFLFEYFSETQRNKGNFPGRFSGRQFSNSRSEMNVSTLELGDSALYLCASSLEFQAGAGTGELFFGEGSRLTVL.

The CDR3 DNA reads TGTGCCAGCAGCCAAGCCCTTACAGGGTCCTACGAGCAGTACTTC. Translation gives CASSQALTGSYEQYF. The rearrangement links TRBV11-2 to TRBJ2-7; D might be TRBD1 (6 bases). The V and J ends lost 5 bases and 1 base respectively, with 15 bases between them. This CDR3 comprises 15 residues. CDR1 and CDR2 from the germline V gene are SGHAT and FQNNGV.

V usage is TRBV24-1 and J usage is TRBJ1-2; D might be TRBD1 (6 bases). Per germline, CDR1 KGHDR and CDR2 SFDVKD. The CDR3 is made up of 14 amino acids. The V gene lost 5 bases and the J gene lost 4 bases, with 13 bases spanning the gap. CDR3 in DNA: TGTGCCACCAGTGGCAGACAGGCGAGCTATGGCTACACCTTC. It translates to CATSGRQASYGYTF.

V and J are TRBV30 and TRBJ2-5, with a tentative D call TRBD1 (7 bases). The CDR3 sequence is 15 residues long. Germline CDR1 GTSNPN, CDR2 SVGIG (reference sequence). V was trimmed by 1 base and J by 0 bases, leaving 12 bases between them. This CDR3 is CAWSGGDRNQETQYF. The DNA for the CDR3 is TGTGCCTGGAGTGGGGGGGACAGAAACCAAGAGACCCAGTACTTC.

The rearrangement joins TRBV7-3 to TRBJ2-7, with 9 bases identical to TRBD1. Germline loops: CDR1 SGHTA, CDR2 FQGTGA. Trimming took 1 base from V and 2 from J; bases not matched to a gene: 3. The CDR3 covers 15 residues. The CDR3, as DNA: TGTGCCAGCAGCTTAATGGGGACAGGGACCTACGAGCAGTACTTC. This sequence encodes CASSLMGTGTYEQYF.

This clone was observed a few times. The genes are TRBV5-4 and TRBJ2-2; 8 bases line up with TRBD1. CDR1 and CDR2 from the germline V gene are SGHNT and YYREEE (reference sequence). Trimming at V came to 4 bases and at J to 0 bases, leaving 8 bases not matched to a gene. The length of the CDR3 is 17 residues. The chain's CDR3 is CASSPDRGISNTGELFF. CDR3 nucleotides: TGTGCCAGCAGCCCCGACAGGGGCATTTCGAACACCGGGGAGCTGTTTTTT.

V gene TRBV12-5 combines with J gene TRBJ2-1, with 11 bases identical to TRBD2. Germline lookup yields CDR1 LGHNT and CDR2 FRNRAP. The CDR3 totals 21 residues. V lost 5 bases and J lost 0; bases outside the gene matches: 18. In nucleotides, the CDR3 is TGTGCTAGTGGTCCCCCTCGACTAGCGGGATCCTATTTAGGCTCCTACAATGAGCAGTTCTTC. Its translation is CASGPPRLAGSYLGSYNEQFF.

This clone came up a few times. The genes are TRBV2 and TRBJ2-5; 9 nucleotides match TRBD1. Germline CDR1 reads SNHLY; CDR2 reads FYNNEI. V lost 7 bases, J lost 6 bases, and 6 bases stayed unmatched. The CDR3 length is 13 residues. The CDR3 coding sequence is TGTGCCAGCACTGGGGACAGGGTAAAGACCCAGTACTTC. Translation: CASTGDRVKTQYF. Filled out from reference TRBV2 and TRBJ2-5, the complete variable domain reads EPEVTQTPSHQVTQMGQEVILRCVPISNHLYFYWYRQILGQKVEFLVSFYNNEISEKSEIFDDQFSVERPDGSNFTLKIRSTKLEDSAMYFCASTGDRVKTQYFGPGTRLLVL.